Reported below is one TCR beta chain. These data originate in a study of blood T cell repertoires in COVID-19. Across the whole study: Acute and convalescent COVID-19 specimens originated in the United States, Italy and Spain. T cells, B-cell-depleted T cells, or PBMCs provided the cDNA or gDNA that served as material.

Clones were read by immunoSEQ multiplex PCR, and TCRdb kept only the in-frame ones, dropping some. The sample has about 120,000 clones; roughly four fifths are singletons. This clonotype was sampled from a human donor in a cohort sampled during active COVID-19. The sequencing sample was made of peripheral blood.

The CDR3 sequence is CASSLAPVDNQPQHF. In nucleotides, the CDR3 is TGTGCCAGCAGCTTAGCGCCAGTGGATAATCAGCCCCAGCATTTT. V gene TRBV5-5 combines with J gene TRBJ1-5; no definite D call. The V end lost 2 bases, the J end lost 4 bases, and 13 bases lay between the germline ends. Germline CDR1 reads SGHKS; CDR2 reads YYEKEE (reference sequence). The length of the CDR3 is 15 residues.